What follows are 10 T cell receptor beta chains derived from one specimen sequenced in a study of blood T cell repertoires in COVID-19. The protocol was immunoSEQ multiplex PCR, while the TCRdb copy is restricted to in-frame clones and leaves out a portion. The repertoire holds approximately 210,000 clones, with 80% to 90% as singletons. The specimen sequenced was PBMCs or T cells enriched from blood (not recorded which). These receptors were taken from a man in his forties who had recovered from COVID-19.

This chain uses TRBV12-3 or TRBV12-4 with TRBJ1-6; D is possibly TRBD1 (6 bases). The CDR3 covers 13 residues. The V end lost 6 bases, the J end lost 7 bases, and 10 bases lay between the germline ends. CDR3 coding DNA: TGTGCCAGCAGCTCAAGGGGGAATTCACCCCTCCACTTT. It specifies CASSSRGNSPLHF.

This chain connects TRBV2 to TRBJ2-5, with a weak D call TRBD1 (6 bases). Germline CDR1 SNHLY, CDR2 FYNNEI. V was pared by 8 bases and J by 5 bases, with 18 bases between. This CDR3 is 14 amino acids long. The CDR3 DNA is TGTGCCAGCGCGCCCTGGGGGCTTAGGGAGACCCAGTACTTC. Protein sequence: CASAPWGLRETQYF.

This clone was recorded a few times. The chain has TRBV5-1 and TRBJ1-2; 7 bases map to TRBD1. With 4 bases clipped from V and 4 bases from J, the junction kept 7 bases outside the gene matches. Per the germline V gene, CDR1 is SGHRS and CDR2 is YFSETQ. This CDR3 is built from 14 residues. CDR3 residues: CASSRGTASYGYTF. The CDR3 nucleotides are TGCGCCAGCAGCCGCGGGACAGCAAGCTATGGCTACACCTTC.

The genes are TRBV6-5 and TRBJ1-2, with 7 bases matching TRBD1. Germline lookup yields CDR1 MNHEY and CDR2 SVGAGI. This CDR3 has 14 residues. V shed 6 bases and J 4 bases; nucleotides not matched to a gene: 8. The CDR3 spells CASREGAGIYGYTF. The CDR3 DNA reads as TGTGCCAGCAGGGAGGGGGCGGGTATCTATGGCTACACCTTC.

The rearrangement uses TRBV5-1 and TRBJ1-4; D perhaps matches TRBD1 (6 bases). V lost 6 bases, J lost 0 bases, and 15 bases lay in between. The CDR3 has 16 amino acids. The germline V gene encodes CDR1 SGHRS and CDR2 YFSETQ. The CDR3: CASKRGGLATNEKLFF. The DNA of the CDR3 is TGCGCCAGCAAACGAGGGGGTCTCGCAACTAATGAAAAACTGTTTTTT.

This chain uses TRBV7-3 with TRBJ2-6; no clear D. The CDR3 runs to 15 residues. The V end lost 4 bases, the J end lost 0 bases, and 7 bases lay between the germline ends. In germline, CDR1 is SGHTA, CDR2 FQGTGA. The CDR3 loop reads CASSSQSSGANVLTF. The CDR3, as DNA: TGTGCCAGCAGCTCACAGTCCTCTGGGGCCAACGTCCTGACTTTC.

The V and J genes are TRBV7-2 and TRBJ1-4, with D hard to call. V was trimmed by 1 base and J by 4 bases, leaving 7 bases between them. The CDR3 loop spans 14 amino acids. Germline assignment: CDR1 SGHTA and CDR2 FQGNSA. The CDR3 DNA reads TGTGCCAGCAGCTTAGACAGCGGTAATGAAAAACTGTTTTTT. Protein sequence: CASSLDSGNEKLFF.

CDR3 region: CASSPTGGRTGELFF. As DNA, the CDR3 is TGTGCCAGCAGTCCCACAGGGGGTCGGACCGGGGAGCTGTTTTTT. This chain joins TRBV28 and TRBJ2-2, with 8 bases matching TRBD1. Trimming took 5 bases from V and 5 from J; bases not matched to a gene: 7. Germline V gene sequence: CDR1 MDHEN, CDR2 SYDVKM. The CDR3 extends over 15 amino acids. The complete variable domain, with remaining parts taken from reference TRBV28 and TRBJ2-2, reads DVKVTQSSRYLVKRTGEKVFLECVQDMDHENMFWYRQDPGLGLRLIYFSYDVKMKEKGDIPEGYSVSREKKERFSLILESASTNQTSMYLCASSPTGGRTGELFFGEGSRLTVL.

The rearrangement uses TRBV24-1 and TRBJ2-7; 8 bases fit TRBD2. V dropped 9 bases and J dropped 6; count of bases not matched to a gene: 9. The CDR3 has 13 residues. Germline V gene lookup returns CDR1 KGHDR and CDR2 SFDVKD. Here the CDR3 reads CATPTAGGREQYV. For the CDR3, the DNA is TGTGCCACCCCCACGGCGGGAGGTCGCGAGCAGTACGTC.

The rearrangement joins TRBV19 to TRBJ1-5; no reliable D call. Germline values: CDR1 LNHDA, CDR2 SQIVND (reference sequence). Trimming cost V 2 bases and J 2 bases, with 13 bases left between them. The CDR3 is 16 amino acids. The DNA for the CDR3 is TGTGCCAGTAGTATATTTTGGCCTGGTGGCAATCAGCCCCAGCATTTT. It codes for CASSIFWPGGNQPQHF.